This TCR beta chain was identified in a study of CD8+ T cells in alopecia areata. On the study more broadly: Tofacitinib treatment spanned 6 to 18 months, with 6 months off drug afterward.

Sequencing relied on a cDNA template that was reverse transcribed from extracted RNA. Libraries were prepared by immunoSEQ multiplex PCR; TCRdb keeps only in-frame clonotypes and omits some of them. The table has 200,000 to 250,000 clones, 67% seen once. V lost 4 bases and J lost 4; bases outside the gene matches: 4. The length of the CDR3 is 13 residues. Germline CDR1 GTSNPN, CDR2 SVGIG (reference sequence). Lesional scalp tissue (obtained by punch biopsy) and peripheral blood were collected from alopecia areata patients. Sorted out of PBMCs were CD4+ T cells and CD8+ T cells. The rearrangement links TRBV30 to TRBJ1-5, with 7 bases matching TRBD1. The sequenced sample was CD4+ T cells sorted from blood, obtained at week 0. This clonotype originated in a human donor with alopecia areata. CDR3: CAWTGQRNQPQHF. In DNA, the CDR3 is TGTGCCTGGACGGGACAGCGTAATCAGCCCCAGCATTTT.